This TCR beta chain was sequenced during a study of cytomegalovirus exposure and HLA in healthy donors. Regarding the study as a whole: There were some public TCRs occurring in many donors, but most TCR sequences were rare.

A multiplex PCR was run with 60 Vbeta primers and 13 Jbeta primers. Repertoires were generated with immunoSEQ multiplex PCR, while TCRdb's copy carries only in-frame clones and drops some. The sample gives about 180,000 clones, 70% to 80% of which show up once; 2.9% is in the top ten. This CDR3 has 13 amino acids. CDR1 and CDR2 (germline): LGHNT, FRNRAP. Trimming cost V 2 bases and J 9 bases, with 8 bases left between them. About this clone: Its antigen is undetermined.

The TCR comes from a male donor in good health and CMV-seronegative. The chain links TRBV12-5 to TRBJ1-6; D is possibly TRBD1 (6 bases). Material for sequencing was PBMCs. The CDR3, as DNA: TGTGCTAGTGGTTTGAACAGGGTTTCACCCCTCCACTTT. Residues: CASGLNRVSPLHF.